The rows below give T cell receptor beta chains drawn from one sample of a study of cytomegalovirus exposure and HLA in healthy donors. Profiled with immunoSEQ multiplex PCR; TCRdb holds only in-frame clones, not every one. The sample spans tens of thousands of clones; the ten largest clones claim less than 2.5%. The sequenced material came from PBMCs. Every receptor here comes from a female donor in good health and CMV-seronegative. CDR3s include the opening cysteine and the closing phenylalanine or tryptophan. Each record gives: D gene, V gene, J gene, CDR3 DNA, CDR3 protein. The D gene is left open where the match is weak.

TRBD1	TRBV5-8	TRBJ1-1	TGTGCCAGCAGGCCGACAGGGGGCTACCCTGAAGCTTTCTTT	CASRPTGGYPEAFF
NA	TRBV6-1	TRBJ1-6	TGTGCCCTAGGGGGGGCGTGGAATTCACCCCTCCACTTT	CALGGAWNSPLHF
NA	TRBV4-1	TRBJ1-1	TGCGCCAGCAAGGACACGAACACTGAAGCTTTCTTT	CASKDTNTEAFF
NA	TRBV12-5	TRBJ2-7	TGTGCTAGTGGTCCCGGGGCCGGGGGAACCCGGGAGCAGTACTTC	CASGPGAGGTREQYF
TRBD1	TRBV18	TRBJ1-3	TGTGCCAGCTCTCCTGACAGGGCCGGAAACACCATATATTTT	CASSPDRAGNTIYF
NA	TRBV30	TRBJ2-3	TGTGCCTGGAGGCTAGCGACGGATACGCAGTATTTT	CAWRLATDTQYF
NA	TRBV10-1	TRBJ2-7	TGCGCCAGCAGTGCTGGACTGGCGGGAACGTACGAGCAGTACTTC	CASSAGLAGTYEQYF
NA	TRBV4-3	TRBJ2-7	TGCGCCAGCAGCCTCACCCTGCTAGATTGGGAGCAGTACTTC	CASSLTLLDWEQYF
NA	TRBV30	TRBJ1-3	TGTGCCTGGGCCCGAAGGAGGACCTCTGGAAACACCATATATTTT	CAWARRRTSGNTIYF
TRBD1	TRBV5-1	TRBJ1-1	TGCGCCAGCAGTGCTGGGACAGGGGCCACTGAAGCTTTCTTT	CASSAGTGATEAFF
TRBD2	TRBV5-1	TRBJ2-7	TGCGCCAGCAGCTTGGGCCCTAGCGGGATCATCTACGAGCAGTACTTC	CASSLGPSGIIYEQYF
NA	TRBV6-5	TRBJ2-7	TGTGCCAGCAGTTACTCCGGGGGACGGGAGCAGTACTTC	CASSYSGGREQYF
NA	TRBV29-1	TRBJ2-5	TGCAGCGTTGGGCCCGGCAGGGAAGAGACCCAGTACTTC	CSVGPGREETQYF
TRBD2	TRBV28	TRBJ2-2	TGTGCCAGCAGTTTAAGAGCGGGGGGGCTCGGGGAGCTGTTTTTT	CASSLRAGGLGELFF
TRBD1	TRBV30	TRBJ1-2	TGTGCCGGGAGCAGGACAGGGGGCGATAACTATGGCTACACCTTC	CAGSRTGGDNYGYTF
NA	TRBV6-1	TRBJ1-5	TGTGCCAGCAGTGAAGAATTATACAGGAGCAATCAGCCCCAGCATTTT	CASSEELYRSNQPQHF
NA	TRBV5-1	TRBJ1-4	TGCGCCAGCAGTGGACGGGGAGTAAATGAAAAACTGTTTTTT	CASSGRGVNEKLFF
TRBD2	TRBV18	TRBJ2-7	TGTGCCAGCTCACCAGGACTAGCTGGGATCTCCGAGCAGTACTTC	CASSPGLAGISEQYF
TRBD2	TRBV30	TRBJ2-1	TGTGCCTGGAGTCCCCTGGGCGGGGGGAAATCCTACAATGAGCAGTTCTTC	CAWSPLGGGKSYNEQFF
TRBD1	TRBV19	TRBJ1-2	TGTGCCAGTACCGTCGGGACAGGGGGAGGCTACACCTTC	CASTVGTGGGYTF
TRBD2	TRBV6-5	TRBJ2-1	TGTGCCAGCAGTTCCCGACTAGCGGGGGAGCAGTTCTTC	CASSSRLAGEQFF
TRBD2	TRBV25-1	TRBJ2-1	TGTGCCAGCAGTGGGGCCGGGACTAGCGGGAGCAATGAGCAGTTCTTC	CASSGAGTSGSNEQFF
TRBD1	TRBV6-6	TRBJ1-2	TGTGCCAGCGGCGCATCAGGACAGGGGGACTTGTTTGGCTACACCTTC	CASGASGQGDLFGYTF
TRBD2	TRBV7-9	TRBJ2-1	TGTGCCAGCAGCTTGCTAGCGGGAGGGCCCCATGAGCAGTTCTTC	CASSLLAGGPHEQFF
NA	TRBV12-5	TRBJ1-1	TGTGCTAGTGGCTCACAGGGTCCAACTGAAGCTTTCTTT	CASGSQGPTEAFF
TRBD1	TRBV5-6	TRBJ2-2	TGTGCCAGCAGCTTGGTGGACAGGATTAATACCGGGGAGCTGTTTTTT	CASSLVDRINTGELFF
NA	TRBV19	TRBJ2-5	TGTGCCAGTAGTCCCGGTCCAGGAGAGACCCAGTACTTC	CASSPGPGETQYF
NA	TRBV28	TRBJ1-1	TGTGCCACCTTAACAGGGAACACTGAAGCTTTCTTT	CATLTGNTEAFF
NA	TRBV2	TRBJ2-3	TGTGCCAGCGCCAGGGACTTGTCCGATACGCAGTATTTT	CASARDLSDTQYF
NA	TRBV12-2	TRBJ1-2	TGTGCAAGTCGCCGAGACAGGGACTATGGCTACACCTTC	CASRRDRDYGYTF
NA	TRBV5-1	TRBJ1-1	TGCGCCAGCAGCTTCCAGGGATTGAACACTGAAGCTTTCTTT	CASSFQGLNTEAFF
NA	TRBV30	TRBJ1-5	TGTGCCTGGAGGTCGGGGGGGGGACAGCCCCAGCATTTT	CAWRSGGGQPQHF
TRBD1	TRBV6-1	TRBJ2-7	TGTGCCAGCAGTGAAGGTGGGACAGGGGCCCACGAGCAGTACTTC	CASSEGGTGAHEQYF
TRBD1	TRBV9	TRBJ1-1	TGTGCCAGCAGCGTATGGAGGACAGGGGGCGACACTGAAGCTTTCTTT	CASSVWRTGGDTEAFF
NA	TRBV5-1	TRBJ1-2	TGCGCCAGCAGCTTTTCAGGGATGAGCTATGGCTACACCTTC	CASSFSGMSYGYTF
NA	TRBV5-1	TRBJ1-2	TGCGCCAGCAGCTTGGAAGGGGACTATGGCTACACCTTC	CASSLEGDYGYTF
NA	TRBV30	TRBJ1-2	TGTGCCTGGAGTCCTAATACGGATGGCTACACCTTC	CAWSPNTDGYTF
NA	TRBV28	TRBJ2-7	TGTGCCAGCAGTTTTTGGAGCCGCTCCTACGAGCAGTACTTC	CASSFWSRSYEQYF
TRBD1	TRBV14	TRBJ1-6	TGTGCCAGCAGCCATTCGGGGTTCGTGACAGGGGATAATTCACCCCTCCACTTT	CASSHSGFVTGDNSPLHF
TRBD2	TRBV5-1	TRBJ2-5	TGCGCCAGCACGGGACTAGCGGGAGAGACCCAGTACTTC	CASTGLAGETQYF
NA	TRBV6-1	TRBJ1-2	TGTGCCAGCAGTGAAGGGCAGGTCGGCTATGGCTACACCTTC	CASSEGQVGYGYTF
TRBD1	TRBV23-1	TRBJ1-1	TGCGCCAGCCGTGCTCCCGACAGGGAAGACCGGCATGATACCCAGGACACTGAAGCTTTCTTT	CASRAPDREDRHDTQDTEAFF
TRBD1	TRBV7-2	TRBJ1-3	TGTGCCAGCAGCTCGACAGGGGCCCGGTATGGAAACACCATATATTTT	CASSSTGARYGNTIYF
NA	TRBV9	TRBJ2-1	TGTGCCAGCAGCGTAGGTCTCGGACTGGATGAGCAGTTCTTC	CASSVGLGLDEQFF
NA	TRBV9	TRBJ2-7	TGTGCCAGCAGCCAAGGGGGGGCTCCCTACGAGCAGTACTTC	CASSQGGAPYEQYF
NA	TRBV29-1	TRBJ2-7	TGCAGCGTTGTCCCCGCAGGGATCTCCTACGAGCAGTACTTC	CSVVPAGISYEQYF
NA	TRBV15	TRBJ1-2	TGTGCCACCAGAAGAGATCAGGCAGGCTACACCTTC	CATRRDQAGYTF
NA	TRBV9	TRBJ1-1	TGTGCCAGCGGGGGGACTGAAGCTTTCTTT	CASGGTEAFF
NA	TRBV30	TRBJ1-3	TGTGCCTGGAGTTTGGGAGGGACTGGAAACACCATATATTTT	CAWSLGGTGNTIYF
NA	TRBV9	TRBJ2-6	TGTGCCAGCAGAGGGGGACCGGTGAATGGGGCCAACGTCCTGACTTTC	CASRGGPVNGANVLTF
NA	TRBV7-9	TRBJ1-2	TGTGCCAGCAGCTCCGCCGGCGGAACTAACTATGGCTACACCTTC	CASSSAGGTNYGYTF
TRBD1	TRBV29-1	TRBJ1-3	TGCAGCGTTGTGTATTCGGACAGGGTACGGGGAAACACCATATATTTT	CSVVYSDRVRGNTIYF
NA	TRBV6-1	TRBJ1-1	TGTGCCAGCAGTATCGGGGAGATTGAAGATTTCTTT	CASSIGEIEDFF
TRBD2	TRBV6-6	TRBJ2-1	TGTGCCAGCAGAACCGGGACTAACGCCGACAATGAGCAGTTCTTC	CASRTGTNADNEQFF
TRBD1	TRBV30	TRBJ1-1	TGTGCCTGGGGGGACAGGGGGAACACTGAAGCTTTCTTT	CAWGDRGNTEAFF